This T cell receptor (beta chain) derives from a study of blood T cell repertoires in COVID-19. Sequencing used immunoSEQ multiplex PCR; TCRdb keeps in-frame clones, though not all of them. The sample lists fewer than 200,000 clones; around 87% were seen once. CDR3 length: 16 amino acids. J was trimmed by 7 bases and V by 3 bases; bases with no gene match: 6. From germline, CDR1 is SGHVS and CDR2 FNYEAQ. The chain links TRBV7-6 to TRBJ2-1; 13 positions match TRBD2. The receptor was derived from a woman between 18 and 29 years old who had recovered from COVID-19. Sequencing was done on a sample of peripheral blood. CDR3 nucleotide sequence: TGTGCCAGCAGCTTCACTAGCGGGGGGGCCGGGAATGAGCAGTTCTTC. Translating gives CASSFTSGGAGNEQFF.